This is a list of T cell receptor beta chains from one sample in a study of blood T cell repertoires in COVID-19. Using immunoSEQ multiplex PCR, the repertoire was profiled, and TCRdb retains in-frame clones only, with some absent. Here the sample spans 150,000 to 200,000 clones, about 85% being singletons. The sequenced sample consisted of peripheral blood. The origin of the receptors is a man aged 80 or over with COVID-19, enrolled during active disease. Each CDR3 is given with its conserved first and last residue. The D gene is left open where the match is weak. The size of a clone is reported for some rows only, either as once, few or many, or as a class for expanded clones.

J gene: TRBJ1-4; D gene: TRBD1; V gene: TRBV5-1; clone size: .; CDR3 protein: CASSPRGQGEKLFF; CDR3 DNA: TGCGCCAGCAGCCCCCGTGGACAGGGTGAAAAACTGTTTTTT
J gene: TRBJ1-5; D gene: TRBD1; V gene: TRBV10-1; clone size: .; CDR3 protein: CASRVSGTVHNQPQHF; CDR3 DNA: TGCGCCAGCAGGGTCTCCGGGACAGTCCACAATCAGCCCCAGCATTTT
J gene: TRBJ2-3; D gene: TRBD1; V gene: TRBV5-4; clone size: .; CDR3 protein: CASSPTPGQTNTDTQYF; CDR3 DNA: TGTGCCAGCAGCCCAACCCCGGGACAGACTAACACAGATACGCAGTATTTT
J gene: TRBJ2-2; D gene: TRBD1; V gene: TRBV19; clone size: .; CDR3 protein: CASSMVQGAGELFF; CDR3 DNA: TGTGCCAGTAGTATGGTCCAGGGGGCCGGGGAGCTGTTTTTT
J gene: TRBJ2-2; D gene: .; V gene: TRBV5-4; clone size: .; CDR3 protein: CASSAQAGELFF; CDR3 DNA: TGTGCCAGCAGCGCCCAGGCCGGGGAGCTGTTTTTT
J gene: TRBJ2-1; D gene: TRBD2; V gene: TRBV29-1; clone size: .; CDR3 protein: CSVGGGPSVVNEQFF; CDR3 DNA: TGCAGCGTGGGGGGGGGACCCTCGGTGGTCAATGAGCAGTTCTTC
J gene: TRBJ1-1; D gene: TRBD1; V gene: TRBV5-4; clone size: .; CDR3 protein: CASRFGTVNTEAFF; CDR3 DNA: TGTGCCAGCAGATTTGGGACAGTGAACACTGAAGCTTTCTTT
J gene: TRBJ1-5; D gene: .; V gene: TRBV9; clone size: once; CDR3 protein: CASSVVAAGQPQHF; CDR3 DNA: TGTGCCAGCAGCGTAGTGGCAGCAGGTCAGCCCCAGCATTTT
J gene: TRBJ2-5; D gene: TRBD2; V gene: TRBV5-5; clone size: .; CDR3 protein: CASSPVLAGGQETQYF; CDR3 DNA: TGTGCCAGCAGCCCGGTGCTAGCGGGGGGACAAGAGACCCAGTACTTC
J gene: TRBJ1-5; D gene: .; V gene: TRBV6-5; clone size: .; CDR3 protein: CATLPLGAGNQPQHF; CDR3 DNA: TGTGCCACCCTACCTTTGGGGGCTGGCAATCAGCCCCAGCATTTT
J gene: TRBJ1-6; D gene: .; V gene: TRBV2; clone size: .; CDR3 protein: CASIRDTPGVNSPLHF; CDR3 DNA: TGTGCCAGCATACGAGACACACCAGGGGTTAATTCACCCCTCCACTTT
J gene: TRBJ2-3; D gene: .; V gene: TRBV9; clone size: once; CDR3 protein: CASSLNGASTDTQYF; CDR3 DNA: TGTGCCAGCAGCTTGAACGGTGCTAGCACAGATACGCAGTATTTT
J gene: TRBJ1-1; D gene: .; V gene: TRBV11-3; clone size: .; CDR3 protein: CASSREGTSTEAFF; CDR3 DNA: TGTGCCAGCAGCCGCGAGGGTACCAGCACTGAAGCTTTCTTT
J gene: TRBJ1-6; D gene: TRBD1; V gene: TRBV3-1/TRBV3-2; clone size: .; CDR3 protein: CASSQGRGHSPLHF; CDR3 DNA: TGTGCCAGCAGCCAAGGCAGGGGGCATTCACCCCTCCACTTT
J gene: TRBJ2-5; D gene: .; V gene: TRBV5-1; clone size: .; CDR3 protein: CASSIRGHPEENQYF; CDR3 DNA: TGCGCCAGCAGCATTCGGGGACACCCAGAAGAGAACCAGTACTTC
J gene: TRBJ1-1; D gene: TRBD1; V gene: TRBV18; clone size: .; CDR3 protein: CASSSDRGAEAFF; CDR3 DNA: TGTGCCAGCTCATCGGACAGGGGCGCTGAAGCTTTCTTT
J gene: TRBJ1-1; D gene: .; V gene: TRBV19; clone size: few; CDR3 protein: CASSYDIHTEAFF; CDR3 DNA: TGTGCCAGTAGTTACGACATACACACTGAAGCTTTCTTT
J gene: TRBJ1-5; D gene: .; V gene: TRBV5-6; clone size: .; CDR3 protein: CASSRGMDNQPQHF; CDR3 DNA: TGTGCCAGCAGCCGCGGGATGGACAATCAGCCCCAGCATTTT
J gene: TRBJ2-7; D gene: TRBD2; V gene: TRBV5-1; clone size: .; CDR3 protein: CASSPVSLGAGRAYEQYF; CDR3 DNA: TGCGCCAGCAGCCCAGTATCGCTTGGGGCAGGGAGGGCCTACGAGCAGTACTTC
J gene: TRBJ2-2; D gene: .; V gene: TRBV7-9; clone size: .; CDR3 protein: CASSFDTNTGELFF; CDR3 DNA: TGTGCCAGCAGCTTCGACACTAACACCGGGGAGCTGTTTTTT
J gene: TRBJ2-1; D gene: .; V gene: TRBV20-1; clone size: .; CDR3 protein: CSASSYNSYNEQFF; CDR3 DNA: TGCAGTGCTAGTAGTTACAACTCCTACAATGAGCAGTTCTTC
J gene: TRBJ1-6; D gene: .; V gene: TRBV6-5; clone size: .; CDR3 protein: CASSRSENSPLHF; CDR3 DNA: TGTGCCAGCAGTCGAAGCGAGAATTCACCCCTCCACTTT
J gene: TRBJ2-1; D gene: .; V gene: TRBV10-3; clone size: .; CDR3 protein: CAISERRSGQGNNEQFF; CDR3 DNA: TGTGCCATCAGTGAGCGGCGCTCGGGGCAGGGGAACAATGAGCAGTTCTTC
J gene: TRBJ2-5; D gene: .; V gene: TRBV5-1; clone size: .; CDR3 protein: CASSRGETQYF; CDR3 DNA: TGCGCCAGCAGCCGGGGGGAGACCCAGTACTTC
J gene: TRBJ1-2; D gene: TRBD1; V gene: TRBV19; clone size: .; CDR3 protein: CASSIDGTGGLGYTF; CDR3 DNA: TGTGCCAGTAGTATAGATGGGACAGGGGGCCTTGGCTACACCTTC
J gene: TRBJ1-2; D gene: .; V gene: TRBV5-1; clone size: .; CDR3 protein: CASSFAGEGYTF; CDR3 DNA: TGCGCCAGCAGCTTCGCAGGGGAGGGCTACACCTTC
J gene: TRBJ2-4; D gene: .; V gene: TRBV4-2; clone size: .; CDR3 protein: CASSPSGPGIQYF; CDR3 DNA: TGTGCCAGCAGCCCCAGCGGACCGGGAATTCAGTACTTC
J gene: TRBJ2-1; D gene: TRBD1; V gene: TRBV15; clone size: .; CDR3 protein: CAAGTGPYNEQFF; CDR3 DNA: TGTGCCGCCGGGACAGGGCCCTACAATGAGCAGTTCTTC
J gene: TRBJ1-2; D gene: .; V gene: TRBV2; clone size: .; CDR3 protein: CASSASGYGYTF; CDR3 DNA: TGTGCCAGCAGTGCCTCCGGCTATGGCTACACCTTC
J gene: TRBJ2-2; D gene: TRBD2; V gene: TRBV18; clone size: few; CDR3 protein: CASSPSLGSGGGTNTGELFF; CDR3 DNA: TGTGCCAGCTCACCCTCCTTGGGTAGCGGGGGAGGAACGAACACCGGGGAGCTGTTTTTT
J gene: TRBJ1-6; D gene: TRBD1; V gene: TRBV10-3; clone size: .; CDR3 protein: CATGRQGTTSYNSPLHF; CDR3 DNA: TGTGCCACTGGGAGACAGGGAACGACCTCCTATAATTCACCCCTCCACTTT
J gene: TRBJ2-7; D gene: .; V gene: TRBV6-1; clone size: .; CDR3 protein: CASSDGRDSLDEQYF; CDR3 DNA: TGTGCCAGCAGTGACGGGCGGGACAGTTTAGACGAGCAGTACTTC
J gene: TRBJ1-4; D gene: .; V gene: TRBV5-1; clone size: .; CDR3 protein: CASSLGTGNEKLFF; CDR3 DNA: TGCGCCAGCAGCTTGGGTACAGGGAATGAAAAACTGTTTTTT
J gene: TRBJ1-6; D gene: TRBD1; V gene: TRBV6-6; clone size: .; CDR3 protein: CASSDRGPINSPLHF; CDR3 DNA: TGTGCCAGCAGTGACAGGGGGCCTATTAATTCACCCCTCCACTTT
J gene: TRBJ1-4; D gene: .; V gene: TRBV5-1; clone size: .; CDR3 protein: CASSLHTGSNEKLFF; CDR3 DNA: TGCGCCAGCAGCTTGCACACAGGGTCAAATGAAAAACTGTTTTTT
J gene: TRBJ2-6; D gene: TRBD2; V gene: TRBV7-8; clone size: .; CDR3 protein: CASSPLFTSGAGANVLTF; CDR3 DNA: TGTGCCAGCAGCCCTTTATTTACTAGCGGGGCTGGGGCCAACGTCCTGACTTTC
J gene: TRBJ1-1; D gene: .; V gene: TRBV6-2/TRBV6-3; clone size: .; CDR3 protein: CASSFPHGGLNTEAFF; CDR3 DNA: TGTGCCAGCAGTTTCCCCCACGGGGGGTTGAACACTGAAGCTTTCTTT
J gene: TRBJ2-3; D gene: TRBD1; V gene: TRBV7-9; clone size: .; CDR3 protein: CASTEQGAFSPDTQYF; CDR3 DNA: TGTGCCAGCACTGAACAGGGGGCGTTCTCCCCAGATACGCAGTATTTT
J gene: TRBJ2-1; D gene: .; V gene: TRBV7-3; clone size: .; CDR3 protein: CASSLNRYNEQFF; CDR3 DNA: TGTGCCAGCAGCTTAAACAGGTACAATGAGCAGTTCTTC
J gene: TRBJ1-1; D gene: TRBD1; V gene: TRBV5-4; clone size: .; CDR3 protein: CASSSTGVNTEAFF; CDR3 DNA: TGTGCCAGCAGCTCGACAGGGGTGAACACTGAAGCTTTCTTT
J gene: TRBJ1-3; D gene: TRBD1; V gene: TRBV9; clone size: .; CDR3 protein: CASSAGTGLISGNTIYF; CDR3 DNA: TGTGCCAGCAGCGCCGGGACAGGGCTTATCTCTGGAAACACCATATATTTT
J gene: TRBJ1-5; D gene: .; V gene: TRBV4-2; clone size: .; CDR3 protein: CASSHDSYYSNQPQHF; CDR3 DNA: TGTGCCAGCAGCCACGACAGTTACTATAGCAATCAGCCCCAGCATTTT
J gene: TRBJ1-4; D gene: .; V gene: TRBV18; clone size: .; CDR3 protein: CASSPPSSNEKLFF; CDR3 DNA: TGTGCCAGCTCACCACCGAGCTCTAATGAAAAACTGTTTTTT
J gene: TRBJ2-6; D gene: .; V gene: TRBV7-3; clone size: .; CDR3 protein: CASSLHFRLRDSGANVLTF; CDR3 DNA: TGTGCCAGCAGCTTACATTTCAGGCTCCGGGACTCTGGGGCCAACGTCCTGACTTTC
J gene: TRBJ1-1; D gene: .; V gene: TRBV5-1; clone size: .; CDR3 protein: CASSLDLGAEAFF; CDR3 DNA: TGCGCCAGCAGCTTGGATTTGGGCGCTGAAGCTTTCTTT
J gene: TRBJ2-7; D gene: .; V gene: TRBV2; clone size: .; CDR3 protein: CASSHRDEQYF; CDR3 DNA: TGTGCCAGCAGTCACAGGGACGAGCAGTACTTC
J gene: TRBJ2-1; D gene: TRBD1; V gene: TRBV19; clone size: .; CDR3 protein: CASSIGTGKGSYNEQFF; CDR3 DNA: TGTGCCAGTAGTATCGGGACAGGGAAAGGGTCCTACAATGAGCAGTTCTTC